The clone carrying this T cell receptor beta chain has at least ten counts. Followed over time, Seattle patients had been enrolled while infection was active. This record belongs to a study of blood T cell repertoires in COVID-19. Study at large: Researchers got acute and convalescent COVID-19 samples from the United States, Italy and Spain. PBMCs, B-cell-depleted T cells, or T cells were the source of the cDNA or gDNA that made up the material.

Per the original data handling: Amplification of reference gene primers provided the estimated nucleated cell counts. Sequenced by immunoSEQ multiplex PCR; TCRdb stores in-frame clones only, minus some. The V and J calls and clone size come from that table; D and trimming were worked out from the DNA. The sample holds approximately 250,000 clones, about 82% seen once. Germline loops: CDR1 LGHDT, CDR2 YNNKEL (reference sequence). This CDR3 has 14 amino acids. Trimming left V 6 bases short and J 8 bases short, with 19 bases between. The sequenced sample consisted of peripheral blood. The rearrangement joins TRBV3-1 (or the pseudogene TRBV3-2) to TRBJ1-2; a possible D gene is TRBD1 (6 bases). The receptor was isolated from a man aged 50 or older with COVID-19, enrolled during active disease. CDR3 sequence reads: CASSPQGPRGGYTF. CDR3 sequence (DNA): TGTGCCAGCAGTCCACAGGGTCCTAGAGGAGGCTACACCTTC.